The entry below gives a single T cell receptor beta chain sequence along with its context. Its antigen is undetermined. The source of the sample is a study of cytomegalovirus exposure and HLA in healthy donors. Study-level findings and limits: About 87% or about 30% of the time was how often most TCR beta V segments were productive, according to an earlier analysis.

The PCR had 60 Vbeta and 13 Jbeta primers. Sequencing used immunoSEQ multiplex PCR; TCRdb keeps in-frame clones, though not all of them. The sample holds around 200,000 clones; 75% to 85% are singletons and the top ten take 1% to 1.5%. Per germline, CDR1 PRHDT and CDR2 FYEKMQ (reference sequence). V lost 2 bases and J lost 4, with 9 bases in between. The CDR3 extends over 14 amino acids. The rearrangement joins TRBV13 to TRBJ1-5; a possible D gene is TRBD1 (5 bases). The TCR sequence derives from a girl aged 2 to 10 in good health and CMV-seropositive. Sequencing was performed on PBMCs. This CDR3 is CASSLQGRNQPQHF. CDR3 nucleotide sequence: TGTGCCAGCAGCTTACAGGGCAGGAATCAGCCCCAGCATTTT.